The text below deals with one T cell receptor beta chain. Germline CDR1 and CDR2: MNHEY and SVGAGI. The CDR3 has 12 amino acids. Losses at the gene ends were 7 bases for V and 11 bases for J; bases not matched to a gene: 7. Primers included in the PCR were 60 Vbeta and 13 Jbeta primers. Profiled with immunoSEQ multiplex PCR; TCRdb holds only in-frame clones, not every one. The data contain about 130,000 clones, 65% to 90% of them singletons. These data belong to a study of cytomegalovirus exposure and HLA in healthy donors. Source material: PBMCs. The rearrangement links TRBV6-5 to TRBJ2-1; 8 nucleotides align to TRBD1. The receptor was derived from a man in his late teens or twenties in good health and CMV-seronegative. The CDR3 coding sequence is TGTGCCAGCACCCGAGGGGACAGGAAGCAGTTCTTC. Translation gives CASTRGDRKQFF.